Listed below are T cell receptor beta chains from one sample, sequenced in a study of blood T cell repertoires in COVID-19. Clones were sequenced by immunoSEQ multiplex PCR, and TCRdb holds only the in-frame ones, with some missing. The data show roughly 350,000 clones, with about 90% seen just once and about 7.3% held by the top ten. The material sequenced was peripheral blood. The receptors were sampled from a woman in her seventies with COVID-19, enrolled during active disease. Each CDR3 is given with its conserved first and last residue. The D gene is left open where the match is weak. Some rows mark clone size as missing; the rest say once, few, many or name a class of expanded clone.

V gene: TRBV5-1; J gene: TRBJ1-1; clone size: -; CDR3 length: 15; D gene: TRBD1; CDR3 protein: CASSPRTGMNTEAFF; CDR3 DNA: TGCGCCAGCAGCCCCCGGACAGGGATGAACACTGAAGCTTTCTTT
V gene: TRBV19; J gene: TRBJ2-7; clone size: -; CDR3 length: 13; D gene: -; CDR3 protein: CASSSQGLDEQYF; CDR3 DNA: TGTGCCAGTAGTAGCCAGGGTTTGGACGAGCAGTACTTC
V gene: TRBV27; J gene: TRBJ2-7; clone size: -; CDR3 length: 15; D gene: TRBD1; CDR3 protein: CASSTGTANSYEQYF; CDR3 DNA: TGTGCCAGCAGTACCGGGACAGCGAACTCCTACGAGCAGTACTTC
V gene: TRBV2; J gene: TRBJ2-5; clone size: -; CDR3 length: 15; D gene: TRBD2; CDR3 protein: CASSQLAGGSETQYF; CDR3 DNA: TGTGCCAGCAGTCAACTAGCGGGGGGGTCAGAGACCCAGTACTTC
V gene: TRBV28; J gene: TRBJ2-7; clone size: -; CDR3 length: 13; D gene: -; CDR3 protein: CASKPRVLHEQYF; CDR3 DNA: TGTGCCAGCAAGCCCAGGGTCCTCCACGAGCAGTACTTC
V gene: TRBV7-9; J gene: TRBJ1-2; clone size: -; CDR3 length: 14; D gene: TRBD1; CDR3 protein: CASSPGQGARGYTF; CDR3 DNA: TGTGCCAGCAGCCCAGGACAGGGGGCGCGGGGCTACACCTTC
V gene: TRBV5-1; J gene: TRBJ2-1; clone size: -; CDR3 length: 16; D gene: TRBD1; CDR3 protein: CASSPLTGSSYNEQFF; CDR3 DNA: TGCGCCAGCAGCCCCCTGACAGGGAGCTCCTACAATGAGCAGTTCTTC
V gene: TRBV11-2; J gene: TRBJ1-2; clone size: -; CDR3 length: 15; D gene: -; CDR3 protein: CASSLERRGNYGYTF; CDR3 DNA: TGTGCCAGCAGCTTAGAGCGGAGAGGGAACTATGGCTACACCTTC
V gene: TRBV18; J gene: TRBJ1-1; clone size: -; CDR3 length: 12; D gene: -; CDR3 protein: CASSFGGSEAFF; CDR3 DNA: TGTGCCAGCTCCTTTGGGGGGTCTGAAGCTTTCTTT
V gene: TRBV5-4; J gene: TRBJ2-3; clone size: once; CDR3 length: 14; D gene: -; CDR3 protein: CASGQGRTTDTQYF; CDR3 DNA: TGTGCCAGCGGACAAGGGCGGACCACAGATACGCAGTATTTT
V gene: TRBV5-1; J gene: TRBJ2-7; clone size: -; CDR3 length: 14; D gene: TRBD1; CDR3 protein: CASRPGQGLYEQYF; CDR3 DNA: TGCGCCAGCCGCCCGGGACAGGGATTATACGAGCAGTACTTC
V gene: TRBV7-9; J gene: TRBJ1-4; clone size: -; CDR3 length: 15; D gene: -; CDR3 protein: CASSPSLRGNEKLFF; CDR3 DNA: TGTGCCAGCAGCCCCTCGCTTCGGGGGAATGAAAAACTGTTTTTT
V gene: TRBV5-8; J gene: TRBJ2-3; clone size: -; CDR3 length: 15; D gene: -; CDR3 protein: CASSFAGARTDTQYF; CDR3 DNA: TGTGCCAGCAGCTTTGCAGGGGCCCGCACAGATACGCAGTATTTT
V gene: TRBV6-6; J gene: TRBJ1-5; clone size: once; CDR3 length: 15; D gene: TRBD1; CDR3 protein: CASSTPTGDEQPQHF; CDR3 DNA: TGTGCCAGCAGTACCCCCACAGGGGACGAGCAGCCCCAGCATTTT
V gene: TRBV6-6; J gene: TRBJ2-7; clone size: -; CDR3 length: 13; D gene: -; CDR3 protein: CASSYSEPPEQYF; CDR3 DNA: TGTGCCAGCAGTTACTCCGAGCCCCCCGAGCAGTACTTC
V gene: TRBV5-1; J gene: TRBJ2-3; clone size: -; CDR3 length: 16; D gene: -; CDR3 protein: CASSLGTSIWTDTQYF; CDR3 DNA: TGCGCCAGCAGCTTAGGGACTTCGATATGGACAGATACGCAGTATTTT
V gene: TRBV6-2/TRBV6-3; J gene: TRBJ2-2; clone size: once; CDR3 length: 16; D gene: TRBD2; CDR3 protein: CASSYSSGGPSGELFF; CDR3 DNA: TGTGCCAGCAGTTATAGTAGCGGGGGGCCGTCCGGGGAGCTGTTTTTT
V gene: TRBV6-6; J gene: TRBJ1-1; clone size: -; CDR3 length: 14; D gene: TRBD1; CDR3 protein: CASSYYDRGTEAFF; CDR3 DNA: TGTGCCAGCAGTTACTACGACAGGGGCACTGAAGCTTTCTTT
V gene: TRBV6-5; J gene: TRBJ1-4; clone size: many; CDR3 length: 14; D gene: TRBD1; CDR3 protein: CASSWGQPGQKLFF; CDR3 DNA: TGTGCCAGCAGTTGGGGACAGCCGGGACAAAAACTGTTTTTT
V gene: TRBV2; J gene: TRBJ1-5; clone size: -; CDR3 length: 13; D gene: -; CDR3 protein: CASSDPRGQPQHF; CDR3 DNA: TGTGCCAGCAGTGACCCTAGAGGTCAGCCCCAGCATTTT
V gene: TRBV9; J gene: TRBJ1-1; clone size: -; CDR3 length: 15; D gene: TRBD1; CDR3 protein: CASSVGTGTDTEAFF; CDR3 DNA: TGTGCCAGCAGCGTAGGGACAGGGACGGACACTGAAGCTTTCTTT
V gene: TRBV11-2; J gene: TRBJ2-1; clone size: -; CDR3 length: 12; D gene: -; CDR3 protein: CASSFGGSVFFF; CDR3 DNA: TGTGCCAGCAGCTTTGGCGGGTCCGTATTCTTCTTC
V gene: TRBV28; J gene: TRBJ1-1; clone size: -; CDR3 length: 13; D gene: TRBD1; CDR3 protein: CASSSDRGTEAFF; CDR3 DNA: TGTGCCAGCAGTTCGGACAGGGGCACTGAAGCTTTCTTT